The rows below give T cell receptor beta chains drawn from one sample of a study of blood T cell repertoires in COVID-19. Measured with immunoSEQ multiplex PCR; TCRdb has only the in-frame clones, and not every one. The sample records roughly 250,000 clones, 83% being singletons. Sequencing was carried out using PBMCs or T cells enriched from blood (not recorded which). All receptors derive from a woman aged 35 to 49 who had been exposed to COVID-19. Both conserved end residues are part of each CDR3. A D gene is named only where the DNA matches it firmly. The size of a clone is reported for some rows only, either as once, few or many, or as a class for expanded clones.

V: TRBV7-6
D: -
size: -
J: TRBJ1-6
CDR3: CASSSSRSFSPLHF
DNA: TGTGCCAGCAGCTCCTCCCGGTCATTTTCACCCCTCCACTTT

V: TRBV5-8
D: -
size: -
J: TRBJ2-3
CDR3: CASSFTGVGHTDTQYF
DNA: TGTGCCAGCAGTTTTACCGGGGTTGGGCACACAGATACGCAGTATTTT

V: TRBV5-1
D: -
size: -
J: TRBJ1-1
CDR3: CASSFAENTEAFF
DNA: TGCGCCAGCAGCTTCGCAGAGAACACTGAAGCTTTCTTT

V: TRBV27
D: -
size: -
J: TRBJ1-4
CDR3: CASSPTGTPNEKLFF
DNA: TGTGCCAGCAGTCCCACCGGGACACCCAATGAAAAACTGTTTTTT

V: TRBV30
D: -
size: -
J: TRBJ2-3
CDR3: CAWNPGTDTQYF
DNA: TGTGCCTGGAATCCGGGAACAGATACGCAGTATTTT

V: TRBV7-2
D: -
size: -
J: TRBJ2-3
CDR3: CASSLVARSTDTQYF
DNA: TGTGCCAGCAGCTTAGTGGCCAGAAGCACAGATACGCAGTATTTT

V: TRBV30
D: TRBD1
size: -
J: TRBJ1-2
CDR3: CAWRDRVSGYGYTF
DNA: TGTGCCTGGAGGGACAGGGTTAGCGGCTATGGCTACACCTTC

V: TRBV2
D: -
size: -
J: TRBJ1-1
CDR3: CASSEQGMGVRTEAFF
DNA: TGTGCCAGCAGTGAACAGGGGATGGGCGTGCGCACTGAAGCTTTCTTT

V: TRBV12-3/TRBV12-4
D: TRBD1
size: -
J: TRBJ1-1
CDR3: CASTPDRWTEAFF
DNA: TGTGCCAGCACCCCGGACAGGTGGACTGAAGCTTTCTTT

V: TRBV5-1
D: -
size: -
J: TRBJ2-5
CDR3: CASSLLEGGETQYF
DNA: TGCGCCAGCAGCTTGTTAGAAGGCGGAGAGACCCAGTACTTC

V: TRBV27
D: -
size: -
J: TRBJ1-2
CDR3: CASSSLNIANYGYTF
DNA: TGTGCCAGCAGTTCGTTGAATATAGCTAACTATGGCTACACCTTC

V: TRBV7-9
D: -
size: -
J: TRBJ1-5
CDR3: CASSRVDGQINQPQHF
DNA: TGTGCCAGCAGTCGGGTGGACGGACAGATCAATCAGCCCCAGCATTTT

V: TRBV5-1
D: -
size: -
J: TRBJ1-2
CDR3: CASSLGPGEAPNYGYTF
DNA: TGCGCCAGCAGCTTGGGGCCCGGGGAGGCTCCTAACTATGGCTACACCTTC

V: TRBV30
D: TRBD1
size: -
J: TRBJ2-7
CDR3: CAWSLGDRGLLNEQYF
DNA: TGTGCCTGGAGCCTAGGGGACAGGGGGCTGTTGAACGAGCAGTACTTC

V: TRBV7-9
D: -
size: -
J: TRBJ1-2
CDR3: CASSSNMGGANYGYTF
DNA: TGTGCCAGCAGCTCAAACATGGGGGGAGCTAACTATGGCTACACCTTC

V: TRBV10-3
D: -
size: -
J: TRBJ1-2
CDR3: CAISGGLSTNYGYTF
DNA: TGTGCCATCAGTGGTGGTCTATCGACTAACTATGGCTACACCTTC

V: TRBV11-1
D: -
size: many
J: TRBJ1-1
CDR3: CASSLRARGQNTEAFF
DNA: TGTGCCAGCAGCTTAAGAGCTAGGGGACAGAACACTGAAGCTTTCTTT

V: TRBV7-9
D: -
size: -
J: TRBJ2-7
CDR3: CASSSTGLTYEQYF
DNA: TGTGCCAGCAGTTCGACGGGGTTGACCTACGAGCAGTACTTC

V: TRBV5-4
D: TRBD2
size: -
J: TRBJ2-3
CDR3: CASSRGGLAGADTQYF
DNA: TGTGCCAGCAGCCGCGGAGGACTAGCGGGGGCAGATACGCAGTATTTT

V: TRBV4-1
D: TRBD2
size: -
J: TRBJ2-2
CDR3: CASTQGGTGELFF
DNA: TGCGCCAGCACGCAGGGAGGGACCGGGGAGCTGTTTTTT

V: TRBV5-6
D: -
size: -
J: TRBJ2-1
CDR3: CASSLLRLASYNEQFF
DNA: TGTGCCAGCAGCTTGCTTCGGCTAGCTTCCTACAATGAGCAGTTCTTC

V: TRBV6-1
D: -
size: -
J: TRBJ1-5
CDR3: CASSDDGQILSNQPQHF
DNA: TGTGCCAGCAGTGACGACGGACAGATCCTTAGCAATCAGCCCCAGCATTTT

V: TRBV19
D: -
size: -
J: TRBJ1-2
CDR3: CASSIAGFFGYTF
DNA: TGTGCCAGTAGTATAGCCGGGTTCTTTGGCTACACCTTC

V: TRBV5-1
D: -
size: -
J: TRBJ2-2
CDR3: CASSLVQGTGELFF
DNA: TGCGCCAGCAGCTTGGTTCAGGGAACCGGGGAGCTGTTTTTT

V: TRBV27
D: TRBD1
size: -
J: TRBJ1-5
CDR3: CASSLSRQGNQPQHF
DNA: TGTGCCAGCAGTTTATCGAGACAGGGGAATCAGCCCCAGCATTTT

V: TRBV11-1
D: TRBD1
size: -
J: TRBJ1-6
CDR3: CASSLGDSPYNSPLHF
DNA: TGTGCCAGCAGCTTAGGGGACAGTCCCTATAATTCACCCCTCCACTTT

V: TRBV11-3
D: -
size: many
J: TRBJ2-2
CDR3: CASSLRDPGELFF
DNA: TGTGCCAGCAGCCTAAGAGATCCCGGGGAGCTGTTTTTT

V: TRBV7-2
D: -
size: -
J: TRBJ1-3
CDR3: CASSSEGGTGNTIYF
DNA: TGTGCCAGCAGCTCAGAGGGGGGGACTGGAAACACCATATATTTT

V: TRBV29-1
D: TRBD1
size: -
J: TRBJ1-2
CDR3: CSVAGTGVVGYTF
DNA: TGCAGCGTCGCCGGGACAGGGGTGGTTGGCTACACCTTC

V: TRBV25-1
D: -
size: -
J: TRBJ1-2
CDR3: CASSDQAPGGYTF
DNA: TGTGCCAGCAGTGACCAGGCGCCGGGGGGCTACACCTTC

V: TRBV19
D: TRBD1
size: -
J: TRBJ1-2
CDR3: CATPTGTGSYGYTF
DNA: TGTGCCACCCCTACCGGGACAGGAAGCTATGGCTACACCTTC

V: TRBV6-5
D: TRBD1
size: -
J: TRBJ1-2
CDR3: CASSSYTGGGYTF
DNA: TGTGCCAGCAGTTCATACACAGGGGGCGGCTACACCTTC

V: TRBV5-1
D: -
size: -
J: TRBJ1-6
CDR3: CASSLAGFDNSPLHF
DNA: TGCGCCAGCAGCTTGGCGGGATTCGACAATTCACCCCTCCACTTT